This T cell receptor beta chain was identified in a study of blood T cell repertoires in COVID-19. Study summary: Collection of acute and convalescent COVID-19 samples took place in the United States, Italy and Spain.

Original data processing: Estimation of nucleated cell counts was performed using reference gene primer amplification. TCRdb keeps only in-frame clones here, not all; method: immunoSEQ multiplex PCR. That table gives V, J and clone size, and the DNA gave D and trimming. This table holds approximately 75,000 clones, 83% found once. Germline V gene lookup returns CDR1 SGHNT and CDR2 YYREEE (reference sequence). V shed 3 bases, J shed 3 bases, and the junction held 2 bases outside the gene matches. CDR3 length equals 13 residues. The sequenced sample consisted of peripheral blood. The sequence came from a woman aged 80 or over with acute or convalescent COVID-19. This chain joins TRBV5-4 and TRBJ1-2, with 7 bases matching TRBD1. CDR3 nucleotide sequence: TGTGCCAGCAGCTCCCAGGGGGACTATGGCTACACCTTC. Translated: CASSSQGDYGYTF.